Below, one T cell receptor (beta chain) is given with its context. Generated by immunoSEQ multiplex PCR, the TCRdb table keeps only in-frame clones and is missing some. Among 14,000 or so clones listed, over 70% were seen once. Looked up from germline, CDR1 is SGHDT and CDR2 is YYEEEE. The CDR3 contains 15 residues. Trimming at V came to 4 bases and at J to 1 base, leaving 5 bases not matched to a gene. These data are taken from a study of immune cell composition in non-small cell lung cancer. Study context: Tumours were mainly lung adenocarcinoma or squamous cell carcinoma.

This chain connects TRBV5-6 to TRBJ2-1; 7 bases are shared with TRBD1. This sequence was found in a human donor with non-small cell lung cancer. What was sequenced was lung tumor tissue. The CDR3 reads CASSPDRVSYNEQFF. The CDR3 DNA reads TGTGCCAGCAGCCCTGACAGGGTTTCCTACAATGAGCAGTTCTTC.